These 30 T cell receptor beta chains were all obtained from the same sample, sequenced in a study of T-cell memory formation after mild COVID-19. TCRdb reprocessed the 5' RACE reads with MiXCR, giving one entry per CDR3 protein. This table has around 320,000 distinct CDR3 sequences, around an eighth appearing once. Sequenced material: PBMCs or a T cell subset sorted from them (not recorded which). The receptors were gathered from a young man who had mild COVID-19 (a few samples of this study predate the infection). Cell type and time point are not known.

V and J are TRBV5-1 and TRBJ2-3, with D unresolved. Trimming took 0 bases from V and 5 from J, leaving 4 bases between them. Germline-derived CDR1 and CDR2 are SGHRS and YFSETQ. There are 12 residues in the CDR3. CDR3 sequence: CASSLDIDTQYF. Written as DNA, the CDR3 is TGCGCCAGCAGCTTGGATATAGATACGCAGTATTTT.

Only a few counts were recorded for this clonotype. The rearrangement joins TRBV10-2 to TRBJ1-2; D not resolved. Germline values: CDR1 WSHSY, CDR2 SAAADI. The CDR3 loop spans 13 amino acids. V was trimmed by 2 bases and J by 2 bases, leaving 6 bases between them. The CDR3 loop reads CASSEVVNYGYTF. The CDR3 DNA reads as TGCGCCAGCAGTGAGGTGGTAAACTATGGCTACACCTTC.

This clonotype has just a few counts. The chain couples TRBV12-3 or TRBV12-4 to TRBJ1-1; D gene uncertain. Trimming cost V 7 bases and J 0 bases, with 12 bases left between them. The CDR3 extends over 14 amino acids. Here the CDR3 DNA reads TGTGCCAGCACCGGTGGTCGTCTGAACACTGAAGCTTTCTTT. Protein product: CASTGGRLNTEAFF.

The sample holds a few counts of this clonotype. CDR3 DNA: TGCGCTACCTCCCCCCCCGCGGATGAGCAGTACTTC. Translating gives CATSPPADEQYF. V usage is TRBV5-1 and J usage is TRBJ2-7, with unresolved D. The CDR3 is 12 residues long. Germline V lookup: CDR1 SGHRS, CDR2 YFSETQ.

This clonotype was seen more than once but under ten times. This chain connects TRBV2 to TRBJ2-1; D possibly uses TRBD1 or TRBD2 (8 bases each). Trimming stripped 7 bases from V and 3 bases from J, with 13 bases between. The germline gives CDR1 SNHLY, CDR2 FYNNEI. This CDR3 spans 14 amino acids. The DNA of the CDR3 is TGTGCCAGCACGGGAGGGACAGGCTACAATGAGCAGTTCTTC. The encoded protein is CASTGGTGYNEQFF.

The chain has TRBV10-3 and TRBJ2-1; tentative D call: TRBD1 (5 bases). Trimming stripped 11 bases from V and 9 bases from J, with 11 bases between. Germline lookup yields CDR1 ENHRY and CDR2 SYGVKD. The CDR3 runs 10 residues. CDR3 loop: CAAGNGEQFF. The DNA of the CDR3 is TGTGCCGCAGGGAACGGTGAGCAGTTCTTC.

This clonotype has more than one count but fewer than ten. The V and J genes are TRBV5-1 and TRBJ2-7, with D possibly being TRBD2 (6 bases). The CDR3 has 15 amino acids. V was cut by 0 bases and J by 2 bases, with 12 bases left in between. Per the germline V gene, CDR1 is SGHRS and CDR2 is YFSETQ. CDR3 in amino acids: CASSLEAGRTYEQYF. The CDR3 nucleotides are TGCGCCAGCAGCTTGGAGGCGGGGAGAACCTACGAGCAGTACTTC. Looking up the rest from reference TRBV5-1 and TRBJ2-7 gives the full variable domain: KAGVTQTPRYLIKTRGQQVTLSCSPISGHRSVSWYQQTPGQGLQFLFEYFSETQRNKGNFPGRFSGRQFSNSRSEMNVSTLELGDSALYLCASSLEAGRTYEQYFGPGTRLTVT.

This chain connects TRBV4-3 to TRBJ2-2, with D unclear. The germline gives CDR1 LGHNA, CDR2 YSLEER. This CDR3 has 14 residues. Trimming took 0 bases from V and 7 from J, leaving 9 bases between them. The CDR3 DNA sequence: TGCGCCAGCAGCCAAGACCAGAGGATCGGGGAGCTGTTTTTT. Its protein product is CASSQDQRIGELFF.

This chain joins TRBV6-5 and TRBJ2-7; no firm D call. The V end lost 6 bases, the J end lost 5 bases, and 11 bases lay between the germline ends. Germline CDR1 is MNHEY and CDR2 is SVGAGI. The CDR3 is 12 amino acids. The CDR3: CASSPDVNEQYV. The CDR3 DNA reads TGTGCCAGCAGCCCCGATGTAAACGAGCAGTACGTC.

This clonotype was seen only a few times. This chain connects TRBV6-2 or TRBV6-3 to TRBJ2-5; 7 nucleotides agree with TRBD2. V lost 11 bases to trimming and J lost 0 bases; unmatched junction nucleotides: 15. The V gene's germline CDR1 is MNHEY and CDR2 SVGEGT. The CDR3 runs 16 residues. CDR3 amino acids: CAANRGVAAYQETQYF. DNA of the CDR3: TGTGCCGCCAACCGGGGGGTAGCGGCGTACCAAGAGACCCAGTACTTC.

This rearrangement joins TRBV7-2 to TRBJ2-3, with 13 bases identical to TRBD2. The CDR3 is made up of 14 amino acids. The germline V gene encodes CDR1 SGHTA and CDR2 FQGNSA. Germline trimming cut 8 bases from V and 4 bases from J; bases unmatched to any gene: 3. The CDR3 sequence is CASDTSGGADTQYF. The CDR3 DNA sequence: TGTGCCAGCGATACTAGCGGGGGGGCAGATACGCAGTATTTT.

The chain employs TRBV19 and TRBJ1-2, with D possibly matching TRBD1 (5 bases). Trimming cost V 6 bases and J 0 bases, with 14 bases left between them. CDR3 length equals 15 residues. CDR1 is LNHDA, CDR2 SQIVND, per germline (reference sequence). The CDR3 DNA is TGTGCCAGTAGCGACCCTAGGGGAGCTAACTATGGCTACACCTTC. It is translated as CASSDPRGANYGYTF. The full variable domain, in which reference TRBV19 and TRBJ1-2 provide the parts outside the CDR3, is DGGITQSPKYLFRKEGQNVTLSCEQNLNHDAMYWYRQDPGQGLRLIYYSQIVNDFQKGDIAEGYSVSREKKESFPLTVTSAQKNPTAFYLCASSDPRGANYGYTFGSGTRLTVV.

There are a few counts of this clonotype. The J gene is TRBJ2-7, the V gene TRBV23-1; TRBD1 agrees at 8 bases. TRBV23-1 is noted as an ORF with a role that remains uncertain. V gave up 4 bases and J gave up 7 bases; unmatched junction bases: 18. The CDR3 length is 17 residues. The CDR3 nucleotides read TGCGCCAGCAGTCGGGAGAACCCGGACAGGGACTTTACGGAGCAGTACGTC. This sequence encodes CASSRENPDRDFTEQYV.

The V and J genes are TRBV7-2 and TRBJ1-2; TRBD1 is a possible D gene (5 bases). CDR3 length: 11 residues. Per germline, CDR1 SGHTA and CDR2 FQGNSA. V shed 8 bases and J shed 2 bases, with 6 bases lying between them. The CDR3 DNA reads as TGTGCCAGCGGGGGGAACTATGGCTACACCTTC. It is translated as CASGGNYGYTF.

This clonotype was detected ten times or more. The chain recombines TRBV5-1 with TRBJ2-1, with TRBD1 identical over 7 bases. The germline V gene encodes CDR1 SGHRS and CDR2 YFSETQ. The CDR3 length is 13 residues. Germline trimming cut 3 bases from V and 6 bases from J; bases unmatched to any gene: 3. CDR3 DNA: TGCGCCAGCAGCTCAGGACAGGCCAATGAGCAGTTCTTC. It is translated as CASSSGQANEQFF. The whole variable domain, filled in from reference TRBV5-1 and TRBJ2-1, reads KAGVTQTPRYLIKTRGQQVTLSCSPISGHRSVSWYQQTPGQGLQFLFEYFSETQRNKGNFPGRFSGRQFSNSRSEMNVSTLELGDSALYLCASSSGQANEQFFGPGTRLTVL.

The chain couples TRBV11-2 to TRBJ2-6, with D unresolved. The ends were cut back, 7 bases at V and 2 bases at J, with 3 bases in the middle. The CDR3 extends over 12 amino acids. Germline V gene sequence: CDR1 SGHAT, CDR2 FQNNGV. The CDR3 DNA sequence: TGTGCCAGCACGACTGGGGCCAACGTCCTGACTTTC. This gives the protein CASTTGANVLTF. Full variable domain (remainder filled in from reference TRBV11-2 and TRBJ2-6): EAGVAQSPRYKIIEKRQSVAFWCNPISGHATLYWYQQILGQGPKLLIQFQNNGVVDDSQLPKDRFSAERLKGVDSTLKIQPAKLEDSAVYLCASTTGANVLTFGAGSRLTVL.

V is TRBV19 and J is TRBJ1-1; tentatively, D is TRBD1 (6 bases). The CDR3 has 14 residues. The V end was cut by 3 bases, the J end by 1 base, with 9 bases between. Germline-derived CDR1 and CDR2 are LNHDA and SQIVND (reference sequence). For the CDR3, the DNA is TGTGCCAGTAGTATTGGACAGCCGAACACTGAAGCTTTCTTT. Translating it yields CASSIGQPNTEAFF.

The table lists this clonotype with a few counts. V is TRBV12-3 or TRBV12-4 and J is TRBJ1-2, with a tentative D call TRBD1 (5 bases). Trimming took 4 bases from V and 7 from J, leaving 10 bases between them. This CDR3 contains 12 residues. Written as DNA, the CDR3 is TGTGCCAGCAGTTACGGGGCTGGTGGCTACACCTTC. Residues: CASSYGAGGYTF.

This chain connects TRBV6-2 or TRBV6-3 to TRBJ1-5; no clear D. CDR3 length equals 15 residues. Germline values: CDR1 MNHEY, CDR2 SVGEGT. The ends were cut back, 4 bases at V and 3 bases at J, with 13 bases in the middle. The CDR3 loop reads CASSSTRILNQPQHF. The DNA for the CDR3 is TGTGCCAGCAGTTCGACCCGAATCCTCAATCAGCCCCAGCATTTT.

J is TRBJ1-2 and V is TRBV2; D gene uncertain. This CDR3 comprises 14 residues. V lost 4 bases to trimming and J lost 2 bases, with 11 bases between them. The germline V gene has CDR1 SNHLY and CDR2 FYNNEI. The CDR3, as DNA: TGTGCCAGCAGTGGGAGTACAGCCAACTATGGCTACACCTTC. The encoded protein is CASSGSTANYGYTF.

The table lists this clonotype with a few counts. The chain is built from TRBV7-8 and TRBJ2-3; perhaps TRBD2 as D (6 bases). This CDR3 has 15 amino acids. V was cut by 0 bases and J by 4 bases, with 11 bases left in between. Germline assignment: CDR1 SGHVS and CDR2 FQNEAQ. CDR3 sequence: CASSLASRRADTQYF. The CDR3 bases are TGTGCCAGCAGCTTAGCTAGTCGGAGGGCAGATACGCAGTATTTT.

The table lists this clonotype with a few counts. The chain carries TRBV7-9 and TRBJ2-1; D perhaps matches TRBD2 (6 bases). V gave up 0 bases and J gave up 12 bases, with 24 bases separating them. Germline CDR1 and CDR2: SEHNR and FQNEAQ (reference sequence). The CDR3 totals 17 residues. The CDR3 DNA follows: TGTGCCAGCAGCTTAGCCCCCGGGGGTGGCCCCCAACGTTGGCAGTTCTTC. Translated: CASSLAPGGGPQRWQFF.

The rearrangement joins TRBV3-1 to TRBJ2-5, with 7 bases aligning to TRBD1. V dropped 3 bases and J dropped 2; count of bases not matched to a gene: 6. There are 15 residues in the CDR3. Germline CDR1 and CDR2: LGHDT and YNNKEL (reference sequence). The DNA of the CDR3 is TGTGCCAGCAGCCAGGACGTGGGACAGCAAGAGACCCAGTACTTC. It encodes CASSQDVGQQETQYF.

This clonotype was seen only a few times. The chain is built from TRBV12-3 or TRBV12-4 and TRBJ2-7; no clear D. The CDR3 sequence is 12 residues long. V was trimmed by 5 bases and J by 0 bases, leaving 5 bases between them. This CDR3 reads CASSGPSYEQYF. Here the CDR3 DNA reads TGTGCCAGCAGTGGTCCCTCCTACGAGCAGTACTTC.

As regards this clonotype: A read error may account for a junction end that differs from germline. The J gene is TRBJ1-5, the V gene TRBV27; tentatively, D is TRBD1 (6 bases). Germline V lookup: CDR1 MNHEY, CDR2 SMNVEV (reference sequence). This CDR3 is built from 16 residues. Written as DNA, the CDR3 is TGTGCCAGCAGTTTATCCAGTCTAGGGGGGTTTCAGCCCAAGCATTTT. This codes for CASSLSSLGGFQPKHF.

V and J are TRBV6-5 and TRBJ2-3; 9 bases line up with TRBD2. V was clipped by 2 bases and J by 2 bases; unmatched bases: 5. This CDR3 region has 16 residues. Germline V lookup: CDR1 MNHEY, CDR2 SVGAGI. The CDR3 DNA reads as TGTGCCAGCAGTTACAGCACTAGCGGGTACACAGATACGCAGTATTTT. Amino acids: CASSYSTSGYTDTQYF.

This clonotype was recorded many times. This chain connects TRBV6-2 or TRBV6-3 to TRBJ1-2, with TRBD1 identical over 9 bases. Looked up from germline, CDR1 is MNHEY and CDR2 is SVGEGT. There are 16 residues in the CDR3. The trim removed 0 bases at V and 7 bases at J, leaving 9 bases unmatched. Here the CDR3 reads CASSYSWDRATVGYTF. Written as DNA, the CDR3 is TGTGCCAGCAGTTACTCGTGGGACAGGGCCACTGTTGGCTACACCTTC.

The V and J genes are TRBV2 and TRBJ2-5; D not resolved. Trimming took 8 bases from V and 5 from J, leaving 9 bases between them. CDR1 SNHLY and CDR2 FYNNEI come from the germline V gene. The CDR3 is 11 residues long. The CDR3 is CASRLGETQYF. The CDR3 coding sequence is TGTGCCAGCCGATTGGGGGAGACCCAGTACTTC.

The chain recombines TRBV7-9 with TRBJ2-5; 12 positions agree with TRBD1. From germline, CDR1 is SEHNR and CDR2 FQNEAQ (reference sequence). The CDR3 is 16 residues long. With 5 bases clipped from V and 0 bases from J, the junction kept 4 bases outside the gene matches. The CDR3, as DNA: TGTGCCAGCAGCACCCGGGACAGGGGGCACCAAGAGACCCAGTACTTC. Its translation is CASSTRDRGHQETQYF.

The rearrangement links TRBV14 to TRBJ2-1; 10 positions match TRBD2. With 5 bases clipped from V and 8 bases from J, the junction kept 12 bases outside the gene matches. The CDR3 contains 16 residues. Germline CDR1 is SGHDN and CDR2 is FVKESK. In nucleotides, the CDR3 is TGTGCCAGCAGCGACATACCTAGCGGGGGTCTGTATGAGCAGTTCTTC. Translating it yields CASSDIPSGGLYEQFF.